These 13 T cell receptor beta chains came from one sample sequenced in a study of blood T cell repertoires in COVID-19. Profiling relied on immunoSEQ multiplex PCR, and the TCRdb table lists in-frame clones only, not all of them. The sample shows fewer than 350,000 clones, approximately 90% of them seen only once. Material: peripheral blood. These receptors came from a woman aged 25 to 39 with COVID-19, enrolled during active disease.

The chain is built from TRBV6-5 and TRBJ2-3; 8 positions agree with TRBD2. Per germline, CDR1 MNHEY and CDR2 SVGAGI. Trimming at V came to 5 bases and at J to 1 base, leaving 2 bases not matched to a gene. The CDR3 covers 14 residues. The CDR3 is CASSPAGGTDTQYF. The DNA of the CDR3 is TGTGCCAGCAGTCCAGCGGGAGGCACAGATACGCAGTATTTT.

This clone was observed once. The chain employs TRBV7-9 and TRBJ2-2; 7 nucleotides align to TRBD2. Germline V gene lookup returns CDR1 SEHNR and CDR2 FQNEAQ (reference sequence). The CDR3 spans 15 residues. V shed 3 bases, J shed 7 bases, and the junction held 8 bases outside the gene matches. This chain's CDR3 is CASSFPGRGGGELFF. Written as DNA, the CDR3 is TGTGCCAGCAGCTTCCCGGGGAGGGGAGGCGGGGAGCTGTTTTTT.

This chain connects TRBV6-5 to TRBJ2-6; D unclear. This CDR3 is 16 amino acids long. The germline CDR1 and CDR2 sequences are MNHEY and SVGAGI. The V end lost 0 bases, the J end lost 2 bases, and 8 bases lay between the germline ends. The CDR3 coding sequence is TGTGCCAGCAGTTACTCGAGCCCCACTGGGGCCAACGTCCTGACTTTC. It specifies CASSYSSPTGANVLTF.

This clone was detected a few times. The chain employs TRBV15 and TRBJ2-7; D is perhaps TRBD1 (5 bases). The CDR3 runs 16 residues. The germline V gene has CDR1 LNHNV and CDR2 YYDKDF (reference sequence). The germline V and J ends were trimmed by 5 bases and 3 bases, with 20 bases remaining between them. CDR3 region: CATSSATQGTSYEQYF. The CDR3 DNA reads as TGTGCCACCAGCTCTGCCACCCAGGGTACAAGCTACGAGCAGTACTTC. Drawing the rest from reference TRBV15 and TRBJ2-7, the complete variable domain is DAMVIQNPRYQVTQFGKPVTLSCSQTLNHNVMYWYQQKSSQAPKLLFHYYDKDFNNEADTPDNFQSRRPNTSFCFLDIRSPGLGDTAMYLCATSSATQGTSYEQYFGPGTRLTVT.

CDR3 amino acids: CASSFTSRETQYF. The CDR3 DNA reads as TGTGCCAGCAGCTTCACTTCGAGGGAGACCCAGTACTTC. V gene TRBV5-6 combines with J gene TRBJ2-5, with D unclear. The germline gives CDR1 SGHDT, CDR2 YYEEEE. V was trimmed by 2 bases and J by 5 bases, leaving 10 bases between them. This CDR3 region has 13 residues.

The CDR3 DNA reads TGCGCCAGCAGCCAATCTAGGACAGGGGCTTACTATGGCTACACCTTC. It translates to CASSQSRTGAYYGYTF. This chain uses TRBV4-3 with TRBJ1-2, with 9 bases lining up with TRBD1. After removal of 2 bases from V and 3 bases from J, the junction contained 7 bases not matched to a gene. This CDR3 has 16 amino acids. Germline CDR1 reads LGHNA; CDR2 reads YSLEER.

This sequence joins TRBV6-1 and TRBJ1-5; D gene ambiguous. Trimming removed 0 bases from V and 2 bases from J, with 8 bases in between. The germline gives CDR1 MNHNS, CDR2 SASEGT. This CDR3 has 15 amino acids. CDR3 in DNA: TGTGCCAGCAGTGAAGCTGTCACAGGCAATCAGCCCCAGCATTTT. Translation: CASSEAVTGNQPQHF.

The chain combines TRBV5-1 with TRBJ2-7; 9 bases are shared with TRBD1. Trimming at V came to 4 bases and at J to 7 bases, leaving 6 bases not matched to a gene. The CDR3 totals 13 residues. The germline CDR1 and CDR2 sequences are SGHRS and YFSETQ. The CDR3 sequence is CASSPGQGREQYF. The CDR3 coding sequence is TGCGCCAGCAGCCCCGGACAGGGGAGAGAGCAGTACTTC.

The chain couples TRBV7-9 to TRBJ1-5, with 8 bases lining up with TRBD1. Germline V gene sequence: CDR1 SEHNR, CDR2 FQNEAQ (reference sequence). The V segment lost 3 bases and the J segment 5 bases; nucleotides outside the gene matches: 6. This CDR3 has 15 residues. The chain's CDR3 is CASSFGTGPDQPQHF. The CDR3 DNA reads TGTGCCAGCAGCTTTGGGACAGGACCCGATCAGCCCCAGCATTTT.

This CDR3 is CASSRTGGEATQYF. The CDR3 nucleotides read TGTGCCAGTAGTAGGACAGGGGGCGAGGCGACCCAGTACTTC. The V and J genes are TRBV19 and TRBJ2-5; 11 bases line up with TRBD1. Germline CDR1 reads LNHDA; CDR2 reads SQIVND (reference sequence). Losses at the gene ends were 4 bases for V and 7 bases for J; bases not matched to a gene: 5. CDR3 size: 14 residues.

The CDR3 loop is CASSDTTSGYDTQYF. CDR3 nucleotide sequence: TGCGCCAGCAGTGATACCACTAGCGGGTACGATACGCAGTATTTT. The chain carries TRBV10-2 and TRBJ2-3, with 9 positions matching TRBD2. The CDR3 loop spans 15 amino acids. V trimming: 3 bases; J trimming: 6 bases; junction bases outside the gene matches: 7. Germline V gene data show CDR1 as WSHSY and CDR2 as SAAADI.

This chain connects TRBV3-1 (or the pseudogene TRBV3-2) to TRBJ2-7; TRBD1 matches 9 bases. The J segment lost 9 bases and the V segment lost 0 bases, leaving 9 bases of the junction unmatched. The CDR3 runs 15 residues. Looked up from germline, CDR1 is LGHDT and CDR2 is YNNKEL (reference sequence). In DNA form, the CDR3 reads TGTGCCAGCAGCCAAGATCCCGTCGACAGGGGGGTGCAGTACTTC. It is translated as CASSQDPVDRGVQYF.

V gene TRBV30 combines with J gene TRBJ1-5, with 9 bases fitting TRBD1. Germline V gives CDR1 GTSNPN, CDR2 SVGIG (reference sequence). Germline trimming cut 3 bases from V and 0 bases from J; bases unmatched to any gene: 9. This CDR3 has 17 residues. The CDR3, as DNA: TGTGCCTGGAGCCCCGGGACAGGGCGATATAGCAATCAGCCCCAGCATTTT. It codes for CAWSPGTGRYSNQPQHF.